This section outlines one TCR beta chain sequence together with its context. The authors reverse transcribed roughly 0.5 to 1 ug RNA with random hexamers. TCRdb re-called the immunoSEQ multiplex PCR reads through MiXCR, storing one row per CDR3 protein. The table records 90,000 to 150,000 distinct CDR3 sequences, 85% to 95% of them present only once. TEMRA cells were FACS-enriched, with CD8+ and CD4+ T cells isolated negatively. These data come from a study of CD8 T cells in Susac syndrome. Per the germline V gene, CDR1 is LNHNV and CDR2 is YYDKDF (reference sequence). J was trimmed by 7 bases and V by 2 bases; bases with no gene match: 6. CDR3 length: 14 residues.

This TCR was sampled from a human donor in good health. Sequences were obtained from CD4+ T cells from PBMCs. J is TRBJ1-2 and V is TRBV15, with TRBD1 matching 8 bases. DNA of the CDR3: TGTGCCACCAGCAGACGGACAGGGAGTTTTGGCTACACCTTC. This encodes CATSRRTGSFGYTF. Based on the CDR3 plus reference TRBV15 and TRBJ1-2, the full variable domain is DAMVIQNPRYQVTQFGKPVTLSCSQTLNHNVMYWYQQKSSQAPKLLFHYYDKDFNNEADTPDNFQSRRPNTSFCFLDIRSPGLGDTAMYLCATSRRTGSFGYTFGSGTRLTVV.